The sequence of this T cell receptor (beta chain) was determined in a study of blood T cell repertoires in COVID-19. Across the study: Both acute and convalescent COVID-19 samples were obtained from the United States, Italy and Spain. PBMCs, B-cell-depleted T cells, or T cells were the source of the cDNA or gDNA that made up the material.

Germline values: CDR1 SGHRS, CDR2 YFSETQ. The CDR3 has 13 amino acids. Trimming took 4 bases from V and 0 from J, leaving 8 bases between them. Original data processing: Amplification of reference gene primers provided the estimated nucleated cell counts. Data came from immunoSEQ multiplex PCR; TCRdb stores just in-frame clones and leaves some out. The DNA gave D and trimming, while V, J and clone size come from that table. Here the sample spans 70,000 to 90,000 clones, around nine tenths being singletons. J is TRBJ2-7 and V is TRBV5-1; perhaps TRBD2 as D (5 bases). The TCR originated in an elderly man with active or convalescent COVID-19. Sequenced sample: peripheral blood. The CDR3 sequence is CASSREPSYEQYV. Here the CDR3 DNA reads TGCGCCAGCAGCAGGGAGCCCTCCTACGAGCAGTACGTC.